A single T cell receptor (beta chain) is shown here with its context. The antigen is undetermined. A read error may account for a junction end that differs from germline. The source of the sample is a study of tumor-infiltrating lymphocytes in localized non-small cell lung cancer. Across the whole study: The cohort mixed smokers and never-smokers, several histologies, and some post-neoadjuvant-chemotherapy samples. From each patient, both tumor and uninvolved lung, non-adjacent to tumor, were sampled. Study results and caveats: IM1 and IM2 tumors showed no difference in T-cell fraction. Each assay used a separate piece of the same tissue.

Profiling relied on immunoSEQ multiplex PCR, and the TCRdb table lists in-frame clones only, not all of them. This table has 13,000 or so clones, around 68% appearing once. The sequencing input was uninvolved lung tissue not adjacent to the tumor. The source is a human donor with non-small cell lung cancer.

The CDR3 here is CSARDLGVYF. DNA of the CDR3: TGCAGTGCTAGAGATCTCGGGGTATACTTC. This chain joins TRBV20-1 and TRBJ1-2; D is uncertain. Per germline, CDR1 DFQATT and CDR2 SNEGSKA (reference sequence). CDR3 length: 10 amino acids.